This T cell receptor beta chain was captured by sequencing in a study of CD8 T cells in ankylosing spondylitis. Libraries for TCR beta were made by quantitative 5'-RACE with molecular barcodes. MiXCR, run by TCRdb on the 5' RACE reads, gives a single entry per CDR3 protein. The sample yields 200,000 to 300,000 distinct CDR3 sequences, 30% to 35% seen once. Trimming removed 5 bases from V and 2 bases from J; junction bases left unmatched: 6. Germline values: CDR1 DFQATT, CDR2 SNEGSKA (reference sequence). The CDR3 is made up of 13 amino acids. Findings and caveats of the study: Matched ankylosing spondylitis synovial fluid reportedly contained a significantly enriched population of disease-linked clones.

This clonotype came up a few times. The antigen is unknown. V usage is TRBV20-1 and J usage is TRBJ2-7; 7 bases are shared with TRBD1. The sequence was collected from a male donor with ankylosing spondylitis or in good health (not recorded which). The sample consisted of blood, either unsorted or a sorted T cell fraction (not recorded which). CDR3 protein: CSAAWTGTYEQYF. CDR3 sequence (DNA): TGCAGTGCTGCATGGACAGGAACCTACGAGCAGTACTTC.